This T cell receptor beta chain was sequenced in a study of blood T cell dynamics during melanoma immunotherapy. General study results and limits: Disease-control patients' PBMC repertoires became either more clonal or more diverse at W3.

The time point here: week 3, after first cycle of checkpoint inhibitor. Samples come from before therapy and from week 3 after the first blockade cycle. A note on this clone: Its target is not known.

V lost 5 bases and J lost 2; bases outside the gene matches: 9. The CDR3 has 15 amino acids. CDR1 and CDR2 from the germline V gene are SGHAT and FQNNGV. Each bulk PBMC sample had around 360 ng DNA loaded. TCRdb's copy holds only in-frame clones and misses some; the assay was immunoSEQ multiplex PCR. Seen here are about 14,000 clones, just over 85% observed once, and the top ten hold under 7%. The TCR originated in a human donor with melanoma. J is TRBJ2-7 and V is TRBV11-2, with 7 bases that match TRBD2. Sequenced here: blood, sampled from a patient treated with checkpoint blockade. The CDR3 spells CASSPSLGRAYEQYF. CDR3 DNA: TGTGCCAGCAGCCCATCACTAGGGAGGGCCTACGAGCAGTACTTC.